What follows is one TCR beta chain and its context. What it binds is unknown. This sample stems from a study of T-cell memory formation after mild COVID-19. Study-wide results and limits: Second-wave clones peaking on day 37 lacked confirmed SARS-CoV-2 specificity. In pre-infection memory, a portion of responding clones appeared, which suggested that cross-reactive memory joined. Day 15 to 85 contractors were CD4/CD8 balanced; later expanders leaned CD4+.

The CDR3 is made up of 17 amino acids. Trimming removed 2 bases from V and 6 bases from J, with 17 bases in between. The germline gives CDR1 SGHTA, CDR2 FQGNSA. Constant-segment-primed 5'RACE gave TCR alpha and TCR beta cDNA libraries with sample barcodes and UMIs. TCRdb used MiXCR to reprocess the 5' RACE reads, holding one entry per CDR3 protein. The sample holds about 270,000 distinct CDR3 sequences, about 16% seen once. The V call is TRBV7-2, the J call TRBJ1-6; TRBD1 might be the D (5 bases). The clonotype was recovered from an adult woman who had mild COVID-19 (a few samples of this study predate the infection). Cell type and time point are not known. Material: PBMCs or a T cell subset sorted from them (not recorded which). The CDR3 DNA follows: TGTGCCAGCAGCTTAATCCCCGGGGGAGGTCCTAATTCACCCCTCCACTTT. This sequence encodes CASSLIPGGGPNSPLHF.